Below are 24 T cell receptor beta chains sequenced from a single sample in a study of blood T cell repertoires in COVID-19 (dated by TCRdb to between 2020 and 2021). The library was made by the immunoSEQ multiplex PCR assay. TCRdb holds this immuneACCESS table with in-frame rearrangements only. Some clones are missing; in checked studies, unresolved V genes explain under half, and the rest has no known cause. The sample profile shows 300,000 to 450,000 clones; roughly 90% of them were found once. The top ten constitute 3% of the sample. Sequencing was carried out using peripheral blood. These receptors were collected from a woman between 25 and 40 years old with COVID-19, enrolled during active disease.

The chain couples TRBV5-1 to TRBJ1-1; 8 nucleotides agree with TRBD1. The CDR3 runs to 13 residues. With V trimmed by 5 bases and J by 2 bases, 2 bases remained unmatched. Germline CDR1 SGHRS, CDR2 YFSETQ. The CDR3 loop is CASSQGANTEAFF. CDR3 sequence (DNA): TGCGCCAGCAGTCAGGGGGCCAACACTGAAGCTTTCTTT.

The chain couples TRBV2 to TRBJ2-2; tentatively, D is TRBD2 (7 bases). Trimming removed 6 bases at V and 0 bases at J, with 14 bases between. CDR1 and CDR2 (germline): SNHLY, FYNNEI. This CDR3 spans 16 amino acids. The CDR3 loop reads CASRRGGAANTGELFF. In nucleotides, the CDR3 is TGTGCCAGCAGGAGAGGGGGGGCAGCGAACACCGGGGAGCTGTTTTTT.

The V and J genes are TRBV28 and TRBJ1-6, with TRBD1 matching over 8 bases. CDR3 length equals 14 residues. The germline V gene encodes CDR1 MDHEN and CDR2 SYDVKM. The V segment lost 6 bases and the J segment 9 bases; nucleotides outside the gene matches: 7. This CDR3 is CASSRTGRISPLHF. For the CDR3, the DNA is TGTGCCAGCAGCCGGACAGGGAGGATTTCACCCCTCCACTTT.

The chain combines TRBV6-5 with TRBJ1-1; D may be TRBD1 (6 bases). The CDR3 extends over 14 amino acids. Germline lookup yields CDR1 MNHEY and CDR2 SVGAGI. Trimming took 0 bases from V and 11 from J, leaving 16 bases between them. The CDR3 nucleotides read TGTGCCAGCAGTTACTCGAGTCCCACAGGGTATGCTTTCTTT. Translated, it gives CASSYSSPTGYAFF.

CDR3 protein: CASSDEETNYGYTF. CDR3 coding DNA: TGTGCCAGCAGTGACGAGGAGACCAACTATGGCTACACCTTC. The rearrangement uses TRBV2 and TRBJ1-2; D not certain. With 3 bases removed from V and 2 bases from J, the gap between germline ends came to 10 bases. The CDR3 sequence is 14 residues long. The germline V gene encodes CDR1 SNHLY and CDR2 FYNNEI.

The CDR3 DNA reads as TGCGCCAGCAGCTTGGGCTGGGCCCCACGGGAGACCCAGTACTTC. Protein: CASSLGWAPRETQYF. This chain connects TRBV5-1 to TRBJ2-5; D unresolved. Trimming took 0 bases from V and 5 from J, leaving 14 bases between them. This CDR3 has 15 residues. The germline V gene encodes CDR1 SGHRS and CDR2 YFSETQ.

V is TRBV27 and J is TRBJ2-2; TRBD1 agrees at 7 bases. The CDR3 contains 13 residues. Germline V lookup: CDR1 MNHEY, CDR2 SMNVEV (reference sequence). V lost 6 bases and J lost 5; bases outside the gene matches: 3. This CDR3 reads CASRGRGTGELFF. CDR3 bases: TGTGCCAGCAGAGGCAGGGGGACCGGGGAGCTGTTTTTT.

V and J are TRBV5-1 and TRBJ1-6, with 7 bases aligning to TRBD1. Per the germline V gene, CDR1 is SGHRS and CDR2 is YFSETQ. V shed 4 bases and J 6 bases; nucleotides not matched to a gene: 1. This CDR3 has 13 residues. DNA for the CDR3: TGCGCCAGCAGCAGGGACAGTAATTCACCCCTCCACTTT. Amino acids: CASSRDSNSPLHF.

The chain couples TRBV11-2 to TRBJ2-5; 8 bases agree with TRBD1. CDR1 and CDR2 (germline): SGHAT, FQNNGV. Trimming removed 2 bases from V and 7 bases from J; junction bases left unmatched: 21. The CDR3 contains 19 residues. The chain's CDR3 is CASSLFLRSATGDEGTQYF. For the CDR3, the DNA is TGTGCCAGCAGCTTATTTCTGAGAAGCGCGACAGGGGATGAAGGGACCCAGTACTTC.

The gene calls are TRBV28 and TRBJ2-6; D is uncertain. V was shortened by 5 bases and J by 1 base, with 6 bases between the two germline ends. The CDR3 consists of 14 residues. CDR1 MDHEN and CDR2 SYDVKM come from the germline V gene. The CDR3 nucleotides are TGTGCCAGCAGTCTACCGTCTGGGGCCAACGTCCTGACTTTC. Its protein product is CASSLPSGANVLTF.

The V and J genes are TRBV9 and TRBJ2-5; 8 bases match TRBD2. The germline V gene has CDR1 SGDLS and CDR2 YYNGEE. This CDR3 region has 13 residues. Germline trimming cut 6 bases from V and 2 bases from J; bases unmatched to any gene: 3. The CDR3 reads CASTGGNQETQYF. CDR3 sequence (DNA): TGTGCCAGCACGGGGGGGAATCAAGAGACCCAGTACTTC.

The rearrangement uses TRBV5-1 and TRBJ2-6; D remains unclear. CDR3 length equals 13 residues. The germline V gene encodes CDR1 SGHRS and CDR2 YFSETQ. Trimming shortened V by 8 bases and J by 3 bases, and 9 bases separated the two germline ends. This chain's CDR3 is CASFPIGANVLTF. CDR3 DNA: TGCGCCAGTTTTCCTATTGGGGCCAACGTCCTGACTTTC.

The chain carries TRBV10-1 and TRBJ2-1, with 10 bases identical to TRBD2. Germline CDR1 and CDR2: WNHNN and SYGVQD (reference sequence). The CDR3 length is 15 residues. Losses at the gene ends were 3 bases for V and 5 bases for J; bases not matched to a gene: 4. CDR3 DNA: TGCGCCAGCAGTGATAGCGGGGGGCCCAACAATGAGCAGTTCTTC. Translation: CASSDSGGPNNEQFF.

The V gene is TRBV5-1, the J gene TRBJ2-7; 7 nucleotides agree with TRBD2. Losses at the gene ends were 0 bases for V and 3 bases for J; bases not matched to a gene: 9. Germline V lookup: CDR1 SGHRS, CDR2 YFSETQ. This CDR3 contains 16 residues. CDR3 DNA: TGCGCCAGCAGCTTGGAGGGAGGGATGCCGATCTACGAGCAGTACTTC. This encodes CASSLEGGMPIYEQYF.

The chain couples TRBV5-1 to TRBJ2-6; 9 nucleotides align to TRBD2. CDR1 is SGHRS, CDR2 YFSETQ, per germline. The V and J ends lost 7 bases and 0 bases, in that order; junction bases with no gene match: 5. This CDR3 region has 16 residues. CDR3 residues: CASGGGESSGANVLTF. The CDR3 region has the DNA TGCGCCAGCGGCGGGGGGGAGAGCTCTGGGGCCAACGTCCTGACTTTC.

The V gene is TRBV19, the J gene TRBJ2-2; 10 positions match TRBD2. The V and J ends lost 7 bases and 5 bases, in that order; junction bases with no gene match: 13. Germline lookup yields CDR1 LNHDA and CDR2 SQIVND (reference sequence). The CDR3 covers 17 residues. CDR3: CASIISGGASGTGELFF. In nucleotides, the CDR3 is TGTGCCAGTATAATCAGCGGGGGGGCCAGCGGTACCGGGGAGCTGTTTTTT.

V is TRBV2 and J is TRBJ1-1; D is undetermined. Trimming pared 5 bases from V and 13 bases from J, leaving 11 bases between. The CDR3 is 10 residues long. Germline values: CDR1 SNHLY, CDR2 FYNNEI. The CDR3, as DNA: TGTGCCAGCAGTACTGAGGTGGGTTTCTTT. It is translated as CASSTEVGFF.

The rearrangement links TRBV5-4 to TRBJ2-5; D gene ambiguous. The CDR3 sequence is 14 residues long. Germline CDR1 reads SGHNT; CDR2 reads YYREEE (reference sequence). The V end lost 2 bases, the J end lost 3 bases, and 11 bases lay between the germline ends. CDR3 region: CASSFAPTEETQYF. The CDR3 DNA sequence: TGTGCCAGCAGCTTTGCCCCTACTGAAGAGACCCAGTACTTC.

The rearrangement uses TRBV6-5 and TRBJ2-1, with D tentatively TRBD2 (6 bases). The V end was cut by 9 bases, the J end by 3 bases, with 12 bases between. The CDR3 sequence is 13 residues long. Per the germline V gene, CDR1 is MNHEY and CDR2 is SVGAGI. The CDR3 spells CARGGGNYNEQFF. The DNA of the CDR3 is TGTGCCAGAGGAGGAGGGAACTACAATGAGCAGTTCTTC.

The J gene is TRBJ2-5, the V gene TRBV6-5, with 9 bases identical to TRBD2. CDR1 and CDR2 from the germline V gene are MNHEY and SVGAGI. This CDR3 is 15 amino acids long. Losses at the gene ends were 2 bases for V and 5 bases for J; bases not matched to a gene: 6. CDR3 coding DNA: TGTGCCAGCAGTTACACCTCTACTAGCGGGGAGACCCAGTACTTC. Protein product: CASSYTSTSGETQYF.

The chain couples TRBV7-2 to TRBJ1-5; 10 bases align to TRBD1. V lost 4 bases to trimming and J lost 7 bases; unmatched junction nucleotides: 7. Germline CDR1 SGHTA, CDR2 FQGNSA. The CDR3 covers 15 residues. CDR3 in amino acids: CASSSAADRGQPQHF. CDR3 DNA: TGTGCCAGCAGCTCGGCGGCGGACAGGGGGCAGCCCCAGCATTTT.

The chain employs TRBV5-5 and TRBJ1-4, with a weak D call TRBD1 (5 bases). The CDR3 runs 15 residues. Deletions cut 1 base from V and 4 bases from J, with 11 bases between. Germline CDR1 is SGHKS and CDR2 is YYEKEE (reference sequence). DNA for the CDR3: TGTGCCAGCAGCTTGTTTTCAGGGATTAATGAAAAACTGTTTTTT. Translation: CASSLFSGINEKLFF.

The rearrangement joins TRBV29-1 to TRBJ2-1, with D possibly being TRBD1 (6 bases). V was pared by 1 base and J by 3 bases, with 13 bases between. Germline lookup yields CDR1 SQVTM and CDR2 ANQGSEA. This CDR3 region has 15 residues. The CDR3 nucleotides are TGCAGCGTTGAAGTTTTTGGGGGCAACTACAATGAGCAGTTCTTC. This encodes CSVEVFGGNYNEQFF.

The chain joins TRBV28 to TRBJ1-1, with D maybe TRBD1 (5 bases). Trimming pared 6 bases from V and 11 bases from J, leaving 22 bases between. The CDR3 consists of 14 residues. CDR1 and CDR2 (germline): MDHEN, SYDVKM. Here the CDR3 reads CASSPSRVRSTAFF. In nucleotides, the CDR3 is TGTGCCAGCAGCCCGAGCAGGGTCAGGAGTACGGCTTTCTTT.